The entry below gives a single T cell receptor (beta chain) sequence along with its context. The entry originates in a study of CD8 T cells in Susac syndrome. RNA in amounts of 0.5 to 1 ug was reverse transcribed with random hexamers. Multiplex immunoSEQ PCR targeted 54 Vbeta and 13 Jbeta TCR beta segments. TCRdb re-called the immunoSEQ multiplex PCR reads through MiXCR, storing one row per CDR3 protein. This table has about 130,000 distinct CDR3 sequences, around 94% appearing once. The diagnostic criteria for definite or probable disease, as recently defined, were met by the patients with Susac syndrome. Looked up from germline, CDR1 is SGHAT and CDR2 is FQNNGV. The CDR3 contains 14 residues. The ends were cut back, 1 base at V and 5 bases at J, with 11 bases in the middle.

Sequenced input: CD8+ T cells from PBMCs. This receptor was identified in a human donor with Susac syndrome. The rearrangement joins TRBV11-2 to TRBJ1-1; D might be TRBD1 (5 bases). The CDR3 DNA reads as TGTGCCAGCAGCTTAGTACTGGGGCATACTGAAGCTTTCTTT. This sequence encodes CASSLVLGHTEAFF.